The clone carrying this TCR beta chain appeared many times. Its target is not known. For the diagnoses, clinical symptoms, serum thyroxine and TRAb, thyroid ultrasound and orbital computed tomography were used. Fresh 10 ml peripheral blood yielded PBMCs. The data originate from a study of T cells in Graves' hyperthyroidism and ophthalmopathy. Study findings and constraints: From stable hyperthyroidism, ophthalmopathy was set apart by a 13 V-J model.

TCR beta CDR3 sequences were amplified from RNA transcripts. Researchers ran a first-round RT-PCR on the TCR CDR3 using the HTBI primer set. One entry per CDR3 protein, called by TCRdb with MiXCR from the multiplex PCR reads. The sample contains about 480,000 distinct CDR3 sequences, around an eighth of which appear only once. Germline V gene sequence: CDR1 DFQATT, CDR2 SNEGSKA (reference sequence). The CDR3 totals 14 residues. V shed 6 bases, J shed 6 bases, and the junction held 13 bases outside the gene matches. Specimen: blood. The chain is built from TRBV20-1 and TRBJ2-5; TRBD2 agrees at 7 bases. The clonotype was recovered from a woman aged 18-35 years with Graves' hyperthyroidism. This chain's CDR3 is CSAPPTSALKTQYF. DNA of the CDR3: TGCAGTGCCCCCCCAACTAGCGCTTTAAAGACCCAGTACTTC.